This passage covers 8 T cell receptor beta chains from one sample sequenced in a study of blood T cell repertoires in COVID-19. Sequencing was performed with immunoSEQ multiplex PCR; in TCRdb, only in-frame clones are kept and a portion is missing. The table has under 350,000 clones, roughly 86% seen once. The material sequenced was PBMCs or T cells enriched from blood (not recorded which). The receptor source for this set is a woman aged 18 to 35 who had recovered from COVID-19.

The chain employs TRBV5-8 and TRBJ2-3, with 13 bases matching TRBD2. Trimming took 3 bases from V and 6 from J; bases not matched to a gene: 7. The CDR3 is made up of 16 amino acids. Germline V gene lookup returns CDR1 SGHTS and CDR2 YDEGEE. Written as DNA, the CDR3 is TGTGCCAGCAGCTCCCCACTAGCGGGGGGGCCGGATACGCAGTATTTT. Protein: CASSSPLAGGPDTQYF.

This chain links TRBV5-1 with TRBJ2-3; the D is unclear. From germline, CDR1 is SGHRS and CDR2 YFSETQ. The CDR3 length is 14 residues. The V and J ends lost 0 bases and 1 base respectively, with 6 bases between them. The CDR3 here is CASSLGDRTDTQYF. As DNA, the CDR3 is TGCGCCAGCAGCTTGGGAGATCGCACAGATACGCAGTATTTT.

The rearrangement joins TRBV15 to TRBJ2-7; a possible D gene is TRBD1 (5 bases). Trimming took off 1 base at V and 2 bases at J, with 12 bases between the two ends. CDR1 and CDR2 from the germline V gene are LNHNV and YYDKDF (reference sequence). The CDR3 runs 15 residues. Written as DNA, the CDR3 is TGTGCCACCAGCAGAGGTACAGGCGCAACCTACGAGCAGTACTTC. As protein: CATSRGTGATYEQYF.

V usage is TRBV11-2 and J usage is TRBJ2-5; 11 bases fit TRBD2. Germline CDR1 is SGHAT and CDR2 is FQNNGV. The V segment lost 4 bases and the J segment 5 bases; nucleotides outside the gene matches: 6. CDR3 length: 15 amino acids. The DNA of the CDR3 is TGTGCCAGCAGCTCGACTAGCGGGGTGGGTGAGACCCAGTACTTC. Protein sequence: CASSSTSGVGETQYF.

The chain combines TRBV19 with TRBJ2-2; 9 bases fit TRBD1. Germline values: CDR1 LNHDA, CDR2 SQIVND (reference sequence). With 5 bases clipped from V and 6 bases from J, the junction kept 10 bases outside the gene matches. This CDR3 region has 16 residues. The DNA of the CDR3 is TGTGCCAGTAGTCCGACCCGGGACAGGGAGGCCGGGGAGCTGTTTTTT. Protein: CASSPTRDREAGELFF.

The V and J genes are TRBV7-9 and TRBJ1-2, with 7 bases matching TRBD1. Germline V gene lookup returns CDR1 SEHNR and CDR2 FQNEAQ (reference sequence). Trimming removed 5 bases from V and 0 bases from J; junction bases left unmatched: 9. This CDR3 has 16 residues. CDR3 loop: CASSLGQAYTNYGYTF. For the CDR3, the DNA is TGTGCCAGCAGCCTCGGACAGGCCTATACTAACTATGGCTACACCTTC.

This chain connects TRBV10-3 to TRBJ1-1, with D possibly being TRBD1 (6 bases). V gave up 3 bases and J gave up 8 bases, with 16 bases separating them. The CDR3 covers 14 residues. CDR1 is ENHRY, CDR2 SYGVKD, per germline. DNA for the CDR3: TGTGCCATCAGTGACGCCCTCCAGGGACACGAAGCTTTCTTT. It yields the protein CAISDALQGHEAFF.

This clone has only a few counts. This rearrangement joins TRBV9 to TRBJ1-3; 9 bases align to TRBD1. The ends lost 6 bases at V and 4 bases at J; junction bases unmatched: 11. Germline V lookup: CDR1 SGDLS, CDR2 YYNGEE. CDR3 length: 16 amino acids. CDR3 region: CASNPTGGSLGNTIYF. In DNA, the CDR3 is TGTGCCAGCAACCCAACAGGGGGCTCTTTAGGAAACACCATATATTTT.